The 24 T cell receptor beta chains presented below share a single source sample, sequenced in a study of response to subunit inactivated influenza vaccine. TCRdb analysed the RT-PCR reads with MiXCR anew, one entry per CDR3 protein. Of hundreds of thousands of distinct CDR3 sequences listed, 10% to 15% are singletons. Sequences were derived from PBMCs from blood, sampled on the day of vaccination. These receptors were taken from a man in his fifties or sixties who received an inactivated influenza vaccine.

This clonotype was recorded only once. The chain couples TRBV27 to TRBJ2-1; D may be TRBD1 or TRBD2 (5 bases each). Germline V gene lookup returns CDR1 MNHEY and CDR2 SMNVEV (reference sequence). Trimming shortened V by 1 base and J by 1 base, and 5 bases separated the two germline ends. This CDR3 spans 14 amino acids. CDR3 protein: CASSLWGSYNEQFF. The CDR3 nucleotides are TGTGCCAGCAGTTTATGGGGGTCCTACAATGAGCAGTTCTTC.

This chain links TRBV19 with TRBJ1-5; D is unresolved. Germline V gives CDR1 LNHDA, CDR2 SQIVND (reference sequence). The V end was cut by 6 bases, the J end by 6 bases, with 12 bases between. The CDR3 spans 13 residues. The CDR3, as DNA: TGTGCCAGTAGGCTGCACGAGGGTCAGCCCCAGCATTTT. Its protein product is CASRLHEGQPQHF.

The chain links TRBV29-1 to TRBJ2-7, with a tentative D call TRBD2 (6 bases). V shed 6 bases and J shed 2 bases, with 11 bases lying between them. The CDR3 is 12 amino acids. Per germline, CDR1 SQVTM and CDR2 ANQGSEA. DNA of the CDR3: TGCAGCGTGATGGGGGGTCCCTACGAGCAGTACTTC. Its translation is CSVMGGPYEQYF.

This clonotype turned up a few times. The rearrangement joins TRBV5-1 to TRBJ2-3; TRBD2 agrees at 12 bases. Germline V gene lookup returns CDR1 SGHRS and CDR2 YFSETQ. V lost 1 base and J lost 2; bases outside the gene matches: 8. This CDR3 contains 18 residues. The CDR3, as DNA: TGCGCCAGCAGCTTGACTAGCGGGGGGCCATGGGTCACAGATACGCAGTATTTT. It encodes CASSLTSGGPWVTDTQYF. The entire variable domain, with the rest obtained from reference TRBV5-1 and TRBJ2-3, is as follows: KAGVTQTPRYLIKTRGQQVTLSCSPISGHRSVSWYQQTPGQGLQFLFEYFSETQRNKGNFPGRFSGRQFSNSRSEMNVSTLELGDSALYLCASSLTSGGPWVTDTQYFGPGTRLTVL.

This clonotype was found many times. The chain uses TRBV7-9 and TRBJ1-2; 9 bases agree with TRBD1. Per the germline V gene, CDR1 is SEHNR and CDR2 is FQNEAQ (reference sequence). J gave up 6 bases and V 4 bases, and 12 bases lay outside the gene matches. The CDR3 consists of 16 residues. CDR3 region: CASSYPGQGISDGYTF. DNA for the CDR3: TGTGCCAGCAGCTACCCGGGACAGGGAATTTCTGATGGCTACACCTTC.

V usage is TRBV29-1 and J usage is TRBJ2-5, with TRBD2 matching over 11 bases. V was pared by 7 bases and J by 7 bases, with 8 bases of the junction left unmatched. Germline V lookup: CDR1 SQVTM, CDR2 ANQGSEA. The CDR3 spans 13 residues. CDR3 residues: CSAGTSGPGTQYF. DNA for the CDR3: TGCAGCGCCGGGACTAGCGGCCCGGGGACCCAGTACTTC.

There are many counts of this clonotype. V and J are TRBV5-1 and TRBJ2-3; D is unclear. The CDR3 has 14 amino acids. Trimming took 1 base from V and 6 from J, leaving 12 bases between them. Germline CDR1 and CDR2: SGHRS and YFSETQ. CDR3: CASSLLSDGDTQYF. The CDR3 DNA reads TGCGCCAGCAGCTTGTTGTCAGACGGTGATACGCAGTATTTT.

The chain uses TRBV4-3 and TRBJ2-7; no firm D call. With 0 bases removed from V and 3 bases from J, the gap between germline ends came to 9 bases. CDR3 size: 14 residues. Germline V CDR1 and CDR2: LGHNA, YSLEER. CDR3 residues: CASSQDEDRYEQYF. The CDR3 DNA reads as TGCGCCAGCAGCCAAGATGAGGATCGCTACGAGCAGTACTTC.

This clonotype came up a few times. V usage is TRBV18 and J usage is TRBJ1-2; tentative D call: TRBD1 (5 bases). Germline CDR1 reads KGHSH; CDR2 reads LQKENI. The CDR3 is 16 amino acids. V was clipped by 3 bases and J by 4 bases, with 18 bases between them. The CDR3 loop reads CASSPTRGTGTYGYTF. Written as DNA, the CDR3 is TGTGCCAGCTCACCCACACGTGGGACTGGAACCTATGGCTACACCTTC.

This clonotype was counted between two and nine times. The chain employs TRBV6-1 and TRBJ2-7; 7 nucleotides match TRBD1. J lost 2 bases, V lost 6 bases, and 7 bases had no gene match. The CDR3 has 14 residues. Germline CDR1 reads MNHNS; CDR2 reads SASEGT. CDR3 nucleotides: TGTGCCAGCAGAAGGACAGGCAATACCTACGAGCAGTACTTC. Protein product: CASRRTGNTYEQYF.

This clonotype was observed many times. The CDR3 DNA sequence: TGCGCCAGCAGCTTGGGACAGGCGAACACAGATACGCAGTATTTT. Its protein is CASSLGQANTDTQYF. The rearrangement links TRBV5-1 to TRBJ2-3; D might be TRBD1 (6 bases). V shed 0 bases and J shed 2 bases, with 10 bases lying between them. The germline V gene has CDR1 SGHRS and CDR2 YFSETQ. The CDR3 runs 15 residues. Full variable domain (rest looked up from reference TRBV5-1 and TRBJ2-3): KAGVTQTPRYLIKTRGQQVTLSCSPISGHRSVSWYQQTPGQGLQFLFEYFSETQRNKGNFPGRFSGRQFSNSRSEMNVSTLELGDSALYLCASSLGQANTDTQYFGPGTRLTVL.

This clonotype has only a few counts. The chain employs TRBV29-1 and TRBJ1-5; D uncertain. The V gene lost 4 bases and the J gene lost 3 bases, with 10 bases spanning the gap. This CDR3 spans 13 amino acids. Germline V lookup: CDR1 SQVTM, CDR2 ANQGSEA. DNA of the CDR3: TGCAGCGTTGGTTTTAAAAACAATCAGCCCCAGCATTTT. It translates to CSVGFKNNQPQHF. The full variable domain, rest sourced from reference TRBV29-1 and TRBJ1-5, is SAVISQKPSRDICQRGTSLTIQCQVDSQVTMMFWYRQQPGQSLTLIATANQGSEATYESGFVIDKFPISRPNLTFSTLTVSNMSPEDSSIYLCSVGFKNNQPQHFGDGTRLSIL.

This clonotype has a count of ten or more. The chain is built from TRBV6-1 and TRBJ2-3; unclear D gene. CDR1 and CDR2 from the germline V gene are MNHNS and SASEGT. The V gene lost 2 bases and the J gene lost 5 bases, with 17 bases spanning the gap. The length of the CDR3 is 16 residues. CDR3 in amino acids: CASSEFWAGNVDTQYF. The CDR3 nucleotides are TGTGCCAGCAGTGAATTTTGGGCTGGGAATGTAGATACGCAGTATTTT.

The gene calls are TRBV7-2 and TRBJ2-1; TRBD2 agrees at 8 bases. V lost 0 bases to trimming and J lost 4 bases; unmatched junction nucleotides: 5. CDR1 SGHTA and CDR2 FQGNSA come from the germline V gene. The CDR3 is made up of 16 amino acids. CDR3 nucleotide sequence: TGTGCCAGCAGCTTAGCGGGGAGCGGGAGTTACAATGAGCAGTTCTTC. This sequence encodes CASSLAGSGSYNEQFF.

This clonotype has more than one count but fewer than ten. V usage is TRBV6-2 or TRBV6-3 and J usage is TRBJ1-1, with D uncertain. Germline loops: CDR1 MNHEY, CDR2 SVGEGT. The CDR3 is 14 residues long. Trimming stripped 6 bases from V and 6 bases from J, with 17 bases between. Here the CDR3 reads CASRTGRAESEAFF. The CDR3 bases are TGTGCCAGCAGAACCGGCCGCGCAGAGTCTGAAGCTTTCTTT.

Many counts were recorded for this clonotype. The CDR3 loop reads CSSHSGSNQPQHF. The CDR3, as DNA: TGCAGTTCCCACTCAGGAAGCAATCAGCCCCAGCATTTT. This sequence joins TRBV20-1 and TRBJ1-5; D is unresolved. The CDR3 length is 13 residues. The ends were cut back, 8 bases at V and 1 base at J, with 12 bases in the middle. Germline CDR1 reads DFQATT; CDR2 reads SNEGSKA (reference sequence).

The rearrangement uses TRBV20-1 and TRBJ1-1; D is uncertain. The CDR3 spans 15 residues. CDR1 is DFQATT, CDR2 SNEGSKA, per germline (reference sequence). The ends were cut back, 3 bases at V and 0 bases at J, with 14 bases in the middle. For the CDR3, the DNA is TGCAGTGCTAGGCTATTAAAGAGAATGAACACTGAAGCTTTCTTT. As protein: CSARLLKRMNTEAFF.

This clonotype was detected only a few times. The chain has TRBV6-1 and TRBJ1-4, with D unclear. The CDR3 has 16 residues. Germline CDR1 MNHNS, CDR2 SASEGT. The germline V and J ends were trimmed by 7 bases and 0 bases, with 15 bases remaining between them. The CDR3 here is CASKSRTDSTNEKLFF. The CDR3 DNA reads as TGTGCCAGCAAGTCCCGGACCGACTCAACTAATGAAAAACTGTTTTTT.

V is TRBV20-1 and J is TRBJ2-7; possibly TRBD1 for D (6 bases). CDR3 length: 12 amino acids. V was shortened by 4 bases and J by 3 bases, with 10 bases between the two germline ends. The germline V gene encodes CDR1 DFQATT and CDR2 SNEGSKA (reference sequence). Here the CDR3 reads CSATSDSYEQYF. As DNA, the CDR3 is TGCAGTGCTACATCGGACAGCTACGAGCAGTACTTC.

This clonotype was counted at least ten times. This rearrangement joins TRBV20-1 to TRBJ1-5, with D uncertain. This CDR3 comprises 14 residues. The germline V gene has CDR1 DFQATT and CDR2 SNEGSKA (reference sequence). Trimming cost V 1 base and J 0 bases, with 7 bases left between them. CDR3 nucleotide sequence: TGCAGTGCTAGAGCCATCTATAGCAATCAGCCCCAGCATTTT. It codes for CSARAIYSNQPQHF.

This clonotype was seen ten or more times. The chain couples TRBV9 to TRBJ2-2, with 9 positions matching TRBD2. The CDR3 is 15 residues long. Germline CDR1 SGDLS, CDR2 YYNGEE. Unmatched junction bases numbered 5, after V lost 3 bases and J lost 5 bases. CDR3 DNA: TGTGCCAGCAGCGGAGCGGGGGGAAGGACCGGGGAGCTGTTTTTT. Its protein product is CASSGAGGRTGELFF.

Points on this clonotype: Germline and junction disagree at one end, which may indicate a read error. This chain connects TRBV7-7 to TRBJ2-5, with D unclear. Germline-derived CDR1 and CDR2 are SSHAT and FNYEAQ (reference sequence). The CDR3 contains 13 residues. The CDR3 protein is CASTPIRQETQYF. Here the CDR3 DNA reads TGTGCTAGCACCCCGATTCGGCAAGAGACCCAGTACTTC.

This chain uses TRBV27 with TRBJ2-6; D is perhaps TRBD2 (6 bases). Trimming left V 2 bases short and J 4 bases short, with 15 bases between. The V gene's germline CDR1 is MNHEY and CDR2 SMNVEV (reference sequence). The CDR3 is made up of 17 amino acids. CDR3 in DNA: TGTGCCAGCAGTTTAACAAGACTAGTATCGGGGGCCAACGTCCTGACTTTC. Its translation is CASSLTRLVSGANVLTF.

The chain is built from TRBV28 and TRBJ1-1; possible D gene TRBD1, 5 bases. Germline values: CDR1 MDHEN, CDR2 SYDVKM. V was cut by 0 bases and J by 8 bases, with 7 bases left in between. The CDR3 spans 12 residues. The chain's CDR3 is CASSLWQGEAFF. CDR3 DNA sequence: TGTGCCAGCAGTTTATGGCAGGGCGAAGCTTTCTTT.